This is a list of T cell receptor beta chains from one sample in a study of shared clonotypes between healthy human individuals. Clones were sequenced by immunoSEQ multiplex PCR, and TCRdb holds only the in-frame ones, with some missing. The repertoire holds roughly 2 million clones, with about 95% as singletons. The sample consisted of naive CD8+ T cells sorted from blood. All receptors come from a man aged 18-30 years in good health. Both conserved end residues are part of each CDR3. The D gene is left open where the match is weak. Clone size is not always given. Where it is, it says once, few, many or a class for expanded clones.

TGTGCCAGTAGTACTGGGGCCTTACCCGGGACTCCGTCCTACGAGCAGTACTTC | CASSTGALPGTPSYEQYF | TRBJ2-7 | . | . | TRBV19
TGTGCCAGCAGCCAATCAGGCGACACAGGGGATCAGCCCCAGCATTTT | CASSQSGDTGDQPQHF | TRBJ1-5 | . | TRBD1 | TRBV16
TGTGCCAGTAGTATTGGTCTTACAGGGCCAAACACTGAAGCTTTCTTT | CASSIGLTGPNTEAFF | TRBJ1-1 | . | . | TRBV19
TGTGCCAGCAGTTTGAATGGAGAGACCCAGTACTTC | CASSLNGETQYF | TRBJ2-5 | . | . | TRBV28
TGCAGCTTCAGGGATAGGGGCGAGCAGTACTTC | CSFRDRGEQYF | TRBJ2-7 | . | . | TRBV29-1
TGTGCCTGGGGGGGGACAGGGGTGGACGAGCAGTACTTC | CAWGGTGVDEQYF | TRBJ2-7 | . | TRBD1 | TRBV30
TGTGCCAGCAGCTTAGTAATTATAGGGGATGAAGCTTTCTTT | CASSLVIIGDEAFF | TRBJ1-1 | once | . | TRBV7-9
TGCGCCAGCAGCCTTACGAAAGCGGGAGACCTCGAGCAGTACTTC | CASSLTKAGDLEQYF | TRBJ2-7 | . | TRBD2 | TRBV4-3
TGTGCCAGCAGCTTGGGGGTTAACTATGGCTACACCTTC | CASSLGVNYGYTF | TRBJ1-2 | once | . | TRBV7-9
TGTGCCAGCAGTAGCGGAGGGCAGTACAATCAGCCCCAGCATTTT | CASSSGGQYNQPQHF | TRBJ1-5 | once | . | TRBV9
TGTGCCAGCAGTTACACTAGTGAGAACTACGAGCAGTACTTC | CASSYTSENYEQYF | TRBJ2-7 | once | . | TRBV6-5
TGTGCCAGCAGCACCCGACTAGCGGGAGGCGACAGCCAGGAGACCCAGTACTTC | CASSTRLAGGDSQETQYF | TRBJ2-5 | . | TRBD2 | TRBV9
TGTGCCAGCAGACCGACCGACAGGATCCCCTACAATGAGCAGTTCTTC | CASRPTDRIPYNEQFF | TRBJ2-1 | . | . | TRBV5-4
TGTGCCTGGAGTGAGACAGGGCTAGGGTCACCCCTCCACTTT | CAWSETGLGSPLHF | TRBJ1-6 | few | TRBD1 | TRBV30
TGTGCCAGCAGTTTTTGGATTACAGATACGCAGTATTTT | CASSFWITDTQYF | TRBJ2-3 | . | . | TRBV27
TGTGCCAGCAGCTTGGGGGGACAGGGGGAAAACTACGAGCAGTACTTC | CASSLGGQGENYEQYF | TRBJ2-7 | . | TRBD1 | TRBV5-6
TGTGCCAGCAGCTTCCAGGGGGGGAATGAAAAACTGTTTTTT | CASSFQGGNEKLFF | TRBJ1-4 | few | TRBD1 | TRBV5-4
TGTGCCAGCAGCGGGCTTGAGGACGAGCAGTACTTC | CASSGLEDEQYF | TRBJ2-7 | . | . | TRBV27
TGTGCCAGCAGCTTAAGCGGACCCTACGAGCAGTACTTC | CASSLSGPYEQYF | TRBJ2-7 | . | . | TRBV7-2
TGTGCCAGCAGTCCTCTTATCGCAGGGCCAATTCGTTTCGGGGCGGAGACCCAGTACTTC | CASSPLIAGPIRFGAETQYF | TRBJ2-5 | . | . | TRBV28
TGTGCCAGCCGCCGGGACAGTACCTACGAGCAGTACTTC | CASRRDSTYEQYF | TRBJ2-7 | once | TRBD1 | TRBV6-1
TGTGCCAGCAGCGCTCTCGGGGATACGCAGTATTTT | CASSALGDTQYF | TRBJ2-3 | . | . | TRBV9
TGTGCCTGGAGTCAATTAGCGGCAGATACGCAGTATTTT | CAWSQLAADTQYF | TRBJ2-3 | . | . | TRBV30
TGTGCCAGCAGCCGGACAGGGAATTCCTACGAGCAGTACTTC | CASSRTGNSYEQYF | TRBJ2-7 | . | TRBD1 | TRBV6-6
TGTGCCAGCAGCTATACAGAGTATAGCAATCAGCCCCAGCATTTT | CASSYTEYSNQPQHF | TRBJ1-5 | . | . | TRBV6-5
TGTGCCAGCAGCGGAAGACAGACCACCGGGGAGCTGTTTTTT | CASSGRQTTGELFF | TRBJ2-2 | . | . | TRBV7-9
TGTGCCAGCAGTTTGAGCGGAGGCGGGAATACGCAGTATTTT | CASSLSGGGNTQYF | TRBJ2-3 | . | . | TRBV27
TGTGCCAGCAGTTACTCGGGACTAGCGGGCACAGATACGCAGTATTTT | CASSYSGLAGTDTQYF | TRBJ2-3 | . | TRBD2 | TRBV6-5
TGCGCCAGCAGCCAAGATGGGCGGGGTTCCTCCTACGAGCAGTACTTC | CASSQDGRGSSYEQYF | TRBJ2-7 | . | . | TRBV4-1
TGTGCCAGCAGCCCTCTAACGGCTGTTACTGATACGCAGTATTTT | CASSPLTAVTDTQYF | TRBJ2-3 | . | . | TRBV7-9
TGTGCCAGCTCAGGCCTAGGACTGGCGGATGAGCAGTTCTTC | CASSGLGLADEQFF | TRBJ2-1 | . | . | TRBV18
TGTGCCAGCAGCGTAACGGACGGGGTCTACGAGCAGTACTTC | CASSVTDGVYEQYF | TRBJ2-7 | . | . | TRBV9
TGCGCCAGCAGCCAAGATGAGGGCGCCTCCTACGAGCAGTACTTC | CASSQDEGASYEQYF | TRBJ2-7 | . | . | TRBV4-3
TGCGCCAGCAGCTTAGGGGCCGTGAACACTGAAGCTTTCTTT | CASSLGAVNTEAFF | TRBJ1-1 | . | . | TRBV5-1
TGTGCCAGCAGCCAAGAACTAGCGGGGGCCAATGAGCAGTTCTTC | CASSQELAGANEQFF | TRBJ2-1 | . | TRBD2 | TRBV14
TGTGCCAGCAGCCTAGGCGTGGGGGCCGGCTACACCTTC | CASSLGVGAGYTF | TRBJ1-2 | . | . | TRBV7-8
TGTGCCAGCAGTGCCTCCAGACTAGCCGCGGAGACCCAGTACTTC | CASSASRLAAETQYF | TRBJ2-5 | . | TRBD2 | TRBV6-1
TGTGCCAGCAGAGAATCTCAGGGGGTACGCTACAATGAGCAGTTCTTC | CASRESQGVRYNEQFF | TRBJ2-1 | . | TRBD1 | TRBV6-1
TGTGCCAGCAGCCAAAGTATGGCGTACCAAGAGACCCAGTACTTC | CASSQSMAYQETQYF | TRBJ2-5 | . | . | TRBV14
TGTGCCAGCAGTTCACAGACCGAGTCCTATAATTCACCCCTCCACTTT | CASSSQTESYNSPLHF | TRBJ1-6 | . | . | TRBV27
TGTGCCAGCAGCTTAGAAGGGGTTGGTATGACCACTGAAGCTTTCTTT | CASSLEGVGMTTEAFF | TRBJ1-1 | . | . | TRBV7-2
TGTGCCAGCAGCTCCTACCCACGCGAGCAGTACTTC | CASSSYPREQYF | TRBJ2-7 | . | . | TRBV7-8
TGCGCCAGCAGCGATCCTGGACGGGGATACAATGAGCAGTTCTTC | CASSDPGRGYNEQFF | TRBJ2-1 | few | . | TRBV5-1
TGTGCCAGCAGCTCCGGACAGATCGGGGAGCTGTTTTTT | CASSSGQIGELFF | TRBJ2-2 | . | . | TRBV7-6
TGTACCAGCAACTCCGCCCGGGAGCTGTTTTTT | CTSNSARELFF | TRBJ2-2 | . | . | TRBV11-3
TGTGCCAGCAGTGGAGGTTTGGAGACCCAGTACTTC | CASSGGLETQYF | TRBJ2-5 | . | . | TRBV6-6
TGTGCCAGCAGGGCCCCAGACAGCAACTATGGCTACACCTTC | CASRAPDSNYGYTF | TRBJ1-2 | once | . | TRBV2
TGTGCCAGCCGAATCGGGCCGACGGATGGCTACACCTTC | CASRIGPTDGYTF | TRBJ1-2 | . | . | TRBV7-9
TGTGCCAGCAGTGAAGGCGGGTCTACCTACGAGCAGTACTTC | CASSEGGSTYEQYF | TRBJ2-7 | once | . | TRBV6-1